The T cell receptor (beta chain) described here comes from a study of shared clonotypes between healthy human individuals. CD45RO-negative, CCR7-selected cells formed the naive CD8 fraction, which excluded terminally differentiated effector memory CD45RA+ cells. The germline CDR1 and CDR2 sequences are MNHEY and SMNVEV (reference sequence). Trimming cost V 5 bases and J 0 bases, with 11 bases left between them. CDR3 length: 14 amino acids. Under the authors' procedure: With immunoSEQ giving junction-only sequences and no quality scores, filtering differed. This table comes from immunoSEQ multiplex PCR, and its TCRdb copy is limited to in-frame clones, with some not included. V and J calls and clone size follow that table, whereas D and trimming were derived from the DNA. Among 2 million to 2.5 million clones listed, 85% to 95% were seen once. Notes on this clone: The antigen remains unidentified. The sample holds other DNA sequences that translate to the same CDR3.

The study, taken as a whole, reports: Across a few donors, naive CD4 shared roughly 5%, naive CD8 more than 3%, memory CD4 approximately 2.5%, memory CD8 over 0.3%.

This chain joins TRBV27 and TRBJ2-7, with D perhaps matching TRBD1 (7 bases). This receptor was obtained from a young man in good health. Some clones in this sample may be carry-over from other donors' samples. Sequences were obtained from naive CD8+ T cells from PBMCs. The CDR3 DNA sequence: TGTGCCAGCAGTCGGAGGGACAGCTCCTACGAGCAGTACTTC. Protein: CASSRRDSSYEQYF.